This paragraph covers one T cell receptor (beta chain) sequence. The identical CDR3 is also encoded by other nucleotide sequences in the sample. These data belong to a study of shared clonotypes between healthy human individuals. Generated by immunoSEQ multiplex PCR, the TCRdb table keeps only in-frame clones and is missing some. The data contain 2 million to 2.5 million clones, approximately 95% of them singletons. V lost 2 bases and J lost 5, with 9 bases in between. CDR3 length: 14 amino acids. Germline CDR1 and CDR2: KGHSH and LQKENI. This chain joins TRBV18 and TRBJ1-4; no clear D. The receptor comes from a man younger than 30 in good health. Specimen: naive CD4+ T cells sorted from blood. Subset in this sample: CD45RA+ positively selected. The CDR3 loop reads CASSPGQQNEKLFF. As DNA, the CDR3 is TGTGCCAGCTCACCAGGGCAGCAGAATGAAAAACTGTTTTTT. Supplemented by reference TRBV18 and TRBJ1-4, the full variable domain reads NAGVMQNPRHLVRRRGQEARLRCSPMKGHSHVYWYRQLPEEGLKFMVYLQKENIIDESGMPKERFSAEFPKEGPSILRIQQVVRGDSAAYFCASSPGQQNEKLFFGSGTQLSVL.